This TCR beta chain emerged from a study of shared clonotypes between healthy human individuals. General study findings and limits: Rarefaction showed that sequencing of sorted subsets was incomplete (despite large depth). Naive subsets tended to show greater estimated richness than memory subsets.

Produced via immunoSEQ multiplex PCR; TCRdb's table is partial and in-frame only. Of roughly 2 million clones in the sample, 95% are singletons; the top ten hold about 0.13%. This CDR3 region has 11 residues. CDR1 is GTSNPN, CDR2 SVGIG, per germline (reference sequence). Trimming took off 3 bases at V and 5 bases at J, with 7 bases between the two ends. About this clone itself: Its antigen is unknown.

The sequence was obtained from a man younger than 35 in good health. The chain couples TRBV30 to TRBJ2-5; maybe TRBD2 (6 bases). The sequencing input was naive CD4+ T cells sorted from blood. Subset reported: CD45RA+ positively selected. CDR3: CAWRGRETQYF. As DNA, the CDR3 is TGTGCCTGGAGGGGGAGGGAGACCCAGTACTTC.